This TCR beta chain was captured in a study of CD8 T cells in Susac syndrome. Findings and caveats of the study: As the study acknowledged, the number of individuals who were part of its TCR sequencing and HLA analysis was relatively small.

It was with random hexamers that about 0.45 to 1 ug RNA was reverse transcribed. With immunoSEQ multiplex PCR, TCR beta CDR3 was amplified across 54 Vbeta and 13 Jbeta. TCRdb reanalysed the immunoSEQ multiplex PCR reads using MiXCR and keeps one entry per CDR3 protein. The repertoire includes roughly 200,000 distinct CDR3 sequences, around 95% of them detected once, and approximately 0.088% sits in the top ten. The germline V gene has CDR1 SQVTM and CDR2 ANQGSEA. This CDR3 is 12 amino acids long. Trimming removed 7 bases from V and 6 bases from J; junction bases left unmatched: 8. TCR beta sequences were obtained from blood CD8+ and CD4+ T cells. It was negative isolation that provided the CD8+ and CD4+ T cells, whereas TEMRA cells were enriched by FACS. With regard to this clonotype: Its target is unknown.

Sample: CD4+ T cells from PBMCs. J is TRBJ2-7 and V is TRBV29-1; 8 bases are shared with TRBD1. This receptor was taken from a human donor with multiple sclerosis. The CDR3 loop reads CSGVGTGTEQYF. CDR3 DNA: TGCAGCGGGGTGGGGACAGGAACCGAGCAGTACTTC.